This record concerns one TCR beta chain sequence. The data stem from a study of shared clonotypes between healthy human individuals. Study background: A couple of female and a few male donors aged 18 to 49 were enrolled.

This table comes from immunoSEQ multiplex PCR, and its TCRdb copy is limited to in-frame clones, with some not included. This sample carries about 2 million clones, approximately 94% of them seen once, and the ten largest clones take 1% to 1.5%. Germline CDR1 LNHDA, CDR2 SQIVND (reference sequence). The ends lost 4 bases at V and 0 bases at J; junction bases unmatched: 4. CDR3 length: 15 amino acids. Naive CD8 cells were CD45RO-negative, positively selected for CCR7, excluding terminally differentiated effector memory CD45RA+ cells. J is TRBJ1-1 and V is TRBV19; 8 nucleotides agree with TRBD1. Material for sequencing was naive CD8+ T cells sorted from blood. This sequence originates from a young man in good health. DNA of the CDR3: TGTGCCAGTAGTACGGACAGGGATCTGAACACTGAAGCTTTCTTT. Its translation is CASSTDRDLNTEAFF.